These T cell receptor beta chains were read from a single sample in a study of CD8 T cells in Susac syndrome. TCRdb itself ran the immunoSEQ multiplex PCR reads through MiXCR, one entry per CDR3 protein. The sample has about 300,000 distinct CDR3 sequences, approximately 89% seen once; the top ten hold roughly 0.17%. The sample comprised CD8+ T cells from PBMCs. These receptor sequences come from a human donor with multiple sclerosis. Each CDR3 is given with its conserved first and last residue. A D gene is named only where the DNA matches it firmly. Rows may omit the clone size; those that give it use once, few, many or a size class.

>TRBJ2-3|once|TRBV20-1|TRBD2
TGCAGTGCTAGAGGAAACGGCGGGGGGGGTTTCGAGGGAGATACGCAGTATTTT
CSARGNGGGGFEGDTQYF
>TRBJ2-3|NA|TRBV9|NA
TGTGCCAGCAGCGTAGAAGGGTCAGATACGCAGTATTTT
CASSVEGSDTQYF
>TRBJ2-1|NA|TRBV11-2|TRBD2
TGTGCCAGCAGCCCAGGACTAGGTTCCAATGAGCAGTTCTTC
CASSPGLGSNEQFF
>TRBJ2-1|NA|TRBV29-1|NA
TGCAGCGTTGGGGTCGGGCCCCTTCGAAACAATGAGCAGTTCTTC
CSVGVGPLRNNEQFF
>TRBJ1-2|NA|TRBV12-3/TRBV12-4|NA
TGTGCCAGCAGTTTCGGTCGGGGCTTTGACTATGGCTACACCTTC
CASSFGRGFDYGYTF
>TRBJ2-3|NA|TRBV6-5|TRBD2
TGTGCCAGCAGTTCCCCCGGGACTAGTCCAGATACGCAGTATTTT
CASSSPGTSPDTQYF
>TRBJ1-1|NA|TRBV20-1|NA
TGCAGTGCTAGAGAATACGGGAACACTGAAGCTTTCTTT
CSAREYGNTEAFF
>TRBJ2-7|NA|TRBV7-9|NA
TGTGCCAGCAGCTCGGTAGGGGGGAATAACGAGCAGTACTTC
CASSSVGGNNEQYF
>TRBJ2-3|few|TRBV6-1|NA
TGTGCCAGCAGTTATACGGGGGATACGCAGTATTTT
CASSYTGDTQYF
>TRBJ2-3|NA|TRBV4-3|NA
TGCGCCAGCAGCCAAGACCGCGGGGATACGCAGTATTTT
CASSQDRGDTQYF
>TRBJ1-2|NA|TRBV30|NA
TGTGCCTGGAGTTCCAGACAGCACTATGGCTACACCTTC
CAWSSRQHYGYTF
>TRBJ1-2|NA|TRBV14|NA
TGTGCCAGCAGCCAAGCGGACAGCTTTTATGGCTACACCTTC
CASSQADSFYGYTF
>TRBJ1-2|NA|TRBV6-1|NA
TGTGCCAGCAGTCCCGGGACACAACCCCCTTTTAACTATGGCTACACCTTC
CASSPGTQPPFNYGYTF
>TRBJ2-5|NA|TRBV6-5|NA
TGTGCCAGCAGTTACTCAATAAAAGGAGCGGTCCAAGAGACCCAGTACTTC
CASSYSIKGAVQETQYF
>TRBJ1-6|NA|TRBV7-9|NA
TGTGCCAGCAGCTTAGGACAGGTCGCCTATAATTCACCCCTCCACTTT
CASSLGQVAYNSPLHF
>TRBJ2-2|NA|TRBV5-6|NA
TGTGCCAGCAGCTTGGGGGCAGGGCGAATGACCGGGGAGCTGTTTTTT
CASSLGAGRMTGELFF
>TRBJ2-1|NA|TRBV4-2|TRBD2
TGTGCCAGCAGCCATGGACTAGCGGGAGGAAGGGACAATGAGCAGTTCTTC
CASSHGLAGGRDNEQFF
>TRBJ2-5|NA|TRBV9|NA
TGTGCCAGCAGCGTAGGAGCTAGCAGGGGCCAAGAGACCCAGTACTTC
CASSVGASRGQETQYF
>TRBJ2-7|NA|TRBV9|NA
TGTGCCAGCAGCCCCCAAGCCGGACAGGGGACTAGCTCATTCGACGAGCAGTACTTC
CASSPQAGQGTSSFDEQYF
>TRBJ1-4|once|TRBV12-3/TRBV12-4|TRBD1
TGTGCCAGCAGTCAGTGGGACAGCCCAACTAATGAAAAACTGTTTTTT
CASSQWDSPTNEKLFF
>TRBJ1-1|NA|TRBV12-3/TRBV12-4|NA
TGTGCCAGCAAGTACACTGAAGCTTTCTTT
CASKYTEAFF
>TRBJ1-2|NA|TRBV10-3|NA
TGTGCCATCAGTGAAAATGCGTCCCCCCGCTATGGCTACACCTTC
CAISENASPRYGYTF
>TRBJ1-4|NA|TRBV9|TRBD1
TGTGCCAGCAGGGCTGGACAGGGCGAAAGTGAAAAACTGTTTTTT
CASRAGQGESEKLFF
>TRBJ2-2|NA|TRBV6-4|TRBD2
TGTGCCAGCAGTGACTCCGGGACTAGCGAGACCGGGGAGCTGTTTTTT
CASSDSGTSETGELFF
>TRBJ2-1|few|TRBV9|TRBD1
TGTGCCAGCAGCGGGACAGGGGGAAATGAGCAGTTCTTC
CASSGTGGNEQFF
>TRBJ2-2|NA|TRBV15|NA
TGTGCCAGCGGGCACAGAGCCTCCGGGGAGCTGTTTTTT
CASGHRASGELFF
>TRBJ2-7|NA|TRBV9|NA
TGTGCCAGCAGCGTACGACCCTTGGTCTACTTC
CASSVRPLVYF
>TRBJ2-1|once|TRBV27|TRBD1
TGTGCCAGCAGTATGGACAGGGCAAATGAGCAGTTCTTC
CASSMDRANEQFF
>TRBJ2-3|NA|TRBV6-2/TRBV6-3|NA
TGTGCCAGCAGTTACCCCGGGGGACACACAGATACGCAGTATTTT
CASSYPGGHTDTQYF
>TRBJ2-1|NA|TRBV2|TRBD2
TGTGCCAGCAAAGCGCTAGCGGGAGTGGTTGAGCAGTTCTTC
CASKALAGVVEQFF
>TRBJ1-1|NA|TRBV7-9|NA
TGTGCCAGCAGCTTAGCGCCAGGACAGCCCCTCACTGAAGCTTTCTTT
CASSLAPGQPLTEAFF
>TRBJ2-7|NA|TRBV20-1|NA
TGCAGTGCTAGCTCGTTAGTGGGGACACTGAGCTCCTACGAGCAGTACTTC
CSASSLVGTLSSYEQYF
>TRBJ1-1|NA|TRBV9|NA
TGTGCCAGCAGCGTAGACAGGATGGGGGCTTTCTTT
CASSVDRMGAFF
>TRBJ2-1|NA|TRBV24-1|TRBD2
TGTGCCACCAGTGATCCGGGACTAGCGGGTTACAATGAGCAGTTCTTC
CATSDPGLAGYNEQFF
>TRBJ2-6|once|TRBV19|NA
TGTGCCAGTAGTATGTGGGTTAGGTCTGGGGCCAACGTCCTGACTTTC
CASSMWVRSGANVLTF
>TRBJ2-1|NA|TRBV24-1|TRBD1
TGTGCCACTAACTCCGGGACAGGGGTCTACAATGAGCAGTTCTTC
CATNSGTGVYNEQFF
>TRBJ2-6|NA|TRBV18|NA
TGTGCCAGCTTTCTAGGCTCTGGGGCCAACGTCCTGACTTTC
CASFLGSGANVLTF
>TRBJ1-1|NA|TRBV29-1|NA
TGCAGCGTCTGGTTCGATGTGAACACTGAAGCTTTCTTT
CSVWFDVNTEAFF
>TRBJ2-5|NA|TRBV6-2/TRBV6-3|TRBD1
TGTGCCAGCAGTTACAGGACAGGGGGATACTCAGAGACCCAGTACTTC
CASSYRTGGYSETQYF
>TRBJ1-5|once|TRBV6-2/TRBV6-3|NA
TGTGCCAGCAGTCGAGGAACCCCCGGTGAGCCCCAGCATTTT
CASSRGTPGEPQHF
>TRBJ1-4|NA|TRBV14|NA
TGTGCCAGCAGCCAAGTGAAAGGATTGGCTGAAAAACTGTTTTTT
CASSQVKGLAEKLFF
>TRBJ2-3|NA|TRBV30|TRBD1
TGTGCCTGGGGCGAGGGGGCAGCCACAGATACGCAGTATTTT
CAWGEGAATDTQYF
>TRBJ2-3|once|TRBV27|TRBD1
TGTGCCAGCAGTTTATCGGGACAGGGAAGGGGAGATACGCAGTATTTT
CASSLSGQGRGDTQYF
>TRBJ1-3|NA|TRBV20-1|NA
TGCAGTGCTTCTTACGGAAACACCATATATTTT
CSASYGNTIYF
>TRBJ1-5|NA|TRBV4-2|TRBD1
TGTGCCAGCAGCCAAGATCTTACAGGGGTTAATAGCAATCAGCCCCAGCATTTT
CASSQDLTGVNSNQPQHF
>TRBJ1-2|NA|TRBV7-9|TRBD1
TGTGCCAGCAGCTTTACCGGGACAGGGAGATATGGCTACACCTTC
CASSFTGTGRYGYTF
>TRBJ1-1|NA|TRBV4-3|NA
TGCGCCAGCAGCCAAGATGGGATGGCGGCAGGGGTTGTGAACACTGAAGCTTTCTTT
CASSQDGMAAGVVNTEAFF
>TRBJ2-7|NA|TRBV28|NA
TGTGCCAGCAGTCCGTCAGGGATAGGGATATACGAGCAGTACTTC
CASSPSGIGIYEQYF
>TRBJ2-2|NA|TRBV9|NA
TGTGCCAGCGGGCCCACCGGGGAGCTGTTTTTT
CASGPTGELFF
>TRBJ2-1|once|TRBV27|NA
TGTGCCAGCAGCCGCCCCCTGGACAATGAGCAGTTCTTC
CASSRPLDNEQFF
>TRBJ2-1|once|TRBV11-2|NA
TGTGCCAGCAGCCCGACCCCTGGGGGGCCCGGTTACAATGAGCAGTTCTTC
CASSPTPGGPGYNEQFF
>TRBJ2-3|NA|TRBV4-1|NA
TGCGCCAGCAGCCATCCTGGACTGGCCCGTAGCACAGATACGCAGTATTTT
CASSHPGLARSTDTQYF
>TRBJ2-3|NA|TRBV27|NA
TGTGCCAGCACCCCCTTGGCTTTCATAGGGGGAGATACGCAGTATTTT
CASTPLAFIGGDTQYF
>TRBJ2-1|once|TRBV19|NA
TGTGCCAGTAGTAGGTACCCAAACCTATACAATGAGCAGTTCTTC
CASSRYPNLYNEQFF
>TRBJ1-4|once|TRBV7-9|NA
TGTGCCAGCAGCCCCGCCGATGGACAGGAAAAACTGTTTTTT
CASSPADGQEKLFF
>TRBJ2-3|once|TRBV20-1|TRBD2
TGCAGTGCTATCCCGCGGGAGGGGTTCGGTTGGGCAGATACGCAGTATTTT
CSAIPREGFGWADTQYF
>TRBJ2-5|NA|TRBV2|NA
TGTGCCAGCACGGCGGGTTATCAAGAGACCCAGTACTTC
CASTAGYQETQYF
>TRBJ2-3|few|TRBV7-6|NA
TGTGCCAGCAGCTTAGCTGAGGCAGATACGCAGTATTTT
CASSLAEADTQYF
>TRBJ2-1|NA|TRBV7-3|TRBD2
TGTGCCAGCAGCTTAACACCGAACAGCGGGGGGGACAATGAGCAGTTCTTC
CASSLTPNSGGDNEQFF
>TRBJ1-1|once|TRBV5-1|TRBD1
TGCGCCAGCTGGACAGGGGGGATGAACACTGAAGCTTTCTTT
CASWTGGMNTEAFF